The 8 T cell receptor beta chains given below trace back to one sample, sequenced in a study of vaccination and CD4 T cells after COVID-19 (dated by TCRdb to 2022 to 2024). The treatment or condition label on this specimen signifies: roughly 10-day PBMC culture with coronavirus spike peptide pools or control peptides (ViraFEST assay). These receptors lack a known antigen. Libraries were built with PCR. The instrument was an Illumina iSeq 100. At the Johns Hopkins FTIC core, DNA from the cultured CD4+ T cells underwent TCR sequencing with the Oncomine TCR Beta short-read assay. TCRdb reprocessed the public reads (quality trimming at Q25 with fastp, clone calling with MiXCR) and kept in-frame beta chains. Each CDR3 protein gets just one entry, which takes the most common genes and DNA from the rows behind it. The table for this sample lists some 17,000 distinct CDR3 sequences; around 40% of them were counted only once. Roughly 12% of the sample is held by the ten biggest clonotypes.

Sample: CD4+ T cells from blood, cultured in vitro. The receptors were sampled from a human donor who had recovered from COVID-19.

This clonotype is judged medium-sized. The V call is TRBV6-1, the J call TRBJ2-5; D is uncertain. Trimming left V 2 bases short and J 5 bases short, with 15 bases between. CDR1 is MNHNS and CDR2 is SASEGT in the germline V gene. This CDR3 comprises 15 residues. CDR3 sequence: CASSERSDGRETQYF. The CDR3 DNA is TGTGCCAGCAGTGAACGGAGTGACGGTCGGGAGACCCAGTACTTC.

The chain uses TRBV18 and TRBJ2-4; D unclear. Per the germline V gene, CDR1 is KGHSH and CDR2 is LQKENI. The CDR3 runs 15 residues. The V and J ends lost 3 bases and 2 bases respectively, with 11 bases between them. CDR3 residues: CASSPPVSTKNIQYF. The CDR3 DNA sequence: TGTGCCAGCTCACCTCCCGTCAGCACCAAAAACATTCAGTACTTC.

The CDR3 region has the DNA TGTGCCACCGGGACTAGCGGTTACGAGCAGTACTTC. Its translation is CATGTSGYEQYF. This chain uses TRBV7-9 with TRBJ2-7; 11 bases align to TRBD2. Per the germline V gene, CDR1 is SEHNR and CDR2 is FQNEAQ (reference sequence). The length of the CDR3 is 12 residues. J gave up 4 bases and V 10 bases, and 3 bases lay outside the gene matches.

V usage is TRBV25-1 and J usage is TRBJ2-7, with D tentatively TRBD2 (5 bases). Deletions cut 4 bases from V and 3 bases from J, with 16 bases between. The CDR3 is 15 residues long. Germline assignment: CDR1 MGHDK and CDR2 SYGVNS. CDR3: CASSAEGGSSYEQYF. CDR3 DNA: TGTGCCAGCAGTGCCGAGGGTGGGTCTAGCTACGAGCAGTACTTC.

The rearrangement links TRBV2 to TRBJ2-5; D is unclear. The CDR3 has 14 amino acids. Germline V gene sequence: CDR1 SNHLY, CDR2 FYNNEI. V lost 3 bases and J 2 bases, leaving 10 bases between the germline ends. The CDR3 reads CASSEKHVQETQYF. The DNA of the CDR3 is TGTGCCAGCAGTGAGAAGCACGTACAAGAGACCCAGTACTTC.

This clonotype came up a few times. V is TRBV6-5 and J is TRBJ1-5; 10 nucleotides align to TRBD1. Germline lookup yields CDR1 MNHEY and CDR2 SVGAGI. The CDR3 loop spans 16 amino acids. V shed 4 bases, J shed 3 bases, and the junction held 6 bases outside the gene matches. The CDR3 reads CASSFPDRGLNQPQHF. CDR3 coding DNA: TGTGCCAGCAGTTTCCCAGACAGGGGGCTCAATCAGCCCCAGCATTTT.

J is TRBJ2-2 and V is TRBV28; TRBD2 agrees at 8 bases. Germline loops: CDR1 MDHEN, CDR2 SYDVKM. The CDR3 contains 16 residues. V was pared by 6 bases and J by 2 bases, with 8 bases of the junction left unmatched. This CDR3 is CASSSLAEINTGELFF. The DNA for the CDR3 is TGTGCCAGCAGCTCACTAGCGGAAATCAACACCGGGGAGCTGTTTTTT. Filled out from reference TRBV28 and TRBJ2-2, the complete variable domain reads DVKVTQSSRYLVKRTGEKVFLECVQDMDHENMFWYRQDPGLGLRLIYFSYDVKMKEKGDIPEGYSVSREKKERFSLILESASTNQTSMYLCASSSLAEINTGELFFGEGSRLTVL.

This clonotype was seen only a few times. This chain uses TRBV12-3 or TRBV12-4 with TRBJ2-5; 7 positions agree with TRBD1. V trimming: 5 bases; J trimming: 0 bases; junction bases outside the gene matches: 6. CDR3 length equals 15 residues. The CDR3 nucleotides read TGTGCCAGCAGTCAGGGCGACAGGGACCAAGAGACCCAGTACTTC. As protein: CASSQGDRDQETQYF.